This TCR beta chain was profiled in a study of blood T cell repertoires in COVID-19 (dated by TCRdb to the early 2020s). Some background on the complete study: The collaborator samples originated in the United States, Italy and Spain and spanned the acute and convalescent phases of COVID-19. The prospective study material was composed of cDNA or gDNA derived from T cells, B-cell-depleted T cells, or PBMCs. Where available, HLA class I and class II types were taken from metadata supplied by the sample provider and were not determined by assay-based typing. A freely available public database, intended as a resource for researchers studying the immune response to SARS-CoV-2, is where the repertoires were released. The dataset comprised deeply sampled blood TCRbeta repertoires from subjects exposed to, actively infected with, or recovered from COVID-19. Sample metadata almost always included a de-identified subject ID, COVID-19 status, age in years and sex. Samples came from the ongoing ImmuneRACE study (first 160 participants) plus 1,254 subjects from 6 global collaborators. What the study reported, not specific to this receptor: How much clinical and demographic metadata was included differed by source and by participant, and the metadata was provided uncurated.

Each collaborating institution followed its own protocols to collect whole blood in K2EDTA tubes. For TCRbeta analysis, collaborators shipped samples as frozen whole blood, isolated PBMCs, or DNA extracted from either of those sample types. Looking up the germline V gene yields CDR1 SGHRS and CDR2 YFSETQ. Trimming costs V 2 bases and J 4 bases, and their ends lie 12 bases apart. The CDR3 has 14 amino acids, counting the end cysteine and phenylalanine. Just CDR3 DNA is preserved here, 42 bases in frame from base 1. This clone has only a few counts. The antigen this receptor binds is unknown. Qualities for individual bases were not recorded, and no much larger clone is one base off. TCRbeta CDR3 regions were amplified from genomic DNA using the immunoSEQ Assay, a bias-controlled multiplex PCR. The authors' pipeline ran thus. The number of nucleated cells in each sample was estimated from the amplification of reference gene primers within the assay. Sequence reads were collapsed and filtered to measure the absolute abundance of every unique TCRbeta CDR3 rearrangement. For each sample, productive Simpson clonality was calculated by taking the square root of Simpson's diversity index across productive rearrangements. TCRdb limited this immuneACCESS table to in-frame rearrangements with V and J called. A share of clones is missing; checked studies link under half to unresolved V genes, and the rest is unexplained. The V and J calls and the clone size are those of that table, but D and trimming were determined from the DNA. This sample gives some 110,000 clones in total; roughly four fifths of them show up just once. 4.8% of the sample lies in the top ten.

This clonotype was obtained from a man aged 55 to 70 with acute or convalescent COVID-19. The rearranged chain carries TRBV5-1 and TRBJ1-1, with the D gene too uncertain to name. Sequencing was carried out using peripheral blood. CDR3 loop: CASSFRPEGTEAFF. DNA sequence: TGCGCCAGCAGCTTCAGGCCGGAGGGCACTGAAGCTTTCTTT.